The 15 T cell receptor beta chains presented below share a single source sample, sequenced in a study of blood T cells in healthy people across ages. It was with a sample-barcoded 5' primer and a J-beta primer mix that a second PCR of roughly 6 to 12 cycles was run. Via MiXCR, TCRdb re-called the 5' RACE reads, giving one row per CDR3 protein. The table has about 830,000 distinct CDR3 sequences, approximately 65% seen once. Sequencing input: blood. The receptors were gathered from a man in his thirties or forties in good health.

The J gene is TRBJ1-5, the V gene TRBV29-1; TRBD1 aligns across 12 bases. The CDR3 runs to 16 residues. In germline, CDR1 is SQVTM, CDR2 ANQGSEA. Trimming cost V 4 bases and J 6 bases; bases outside gene matches: 10. Here the CDR3 DNA reads TGCAGCGTTGTGGAGGGGGACAGGGGGCAAAGTCAGCCCCAGCATTTT. The encoded protein is CSVVEGDRGQSQPQHF.

The chain links TRBV12-3 or TRBV12-4 to TRBJ2-3; D ambiguous. The CDR3 is made up of 15 amino acids. Trimming took 7 bases from V and 4 from J, leaving 18 bases between them. CDR3 nucleotide sequence: TGTGCCAGCACCCTCGGGCAGGTCGTGTCAGATACGCAGTATTTT. This gives the protein CASTLGQVVSDTQYF.

The chain employs TRBV6-4 and TRBJ2-6; D possibly corresponds to TRBD2 (6 bases). Trimming left V 5 bases short and J 1 base short, with 9 bases between. Germline V gene data show CDR1 as MRHNA and CDR2 as SNTAGT. The CDR3 has 15 residues. CDR3 nucleotides: TGTGCCAGCAGTCGGGGGATATCTGGGGCCAACGTCCTGACTTTC. It codes for CASSRGISGANVLTF.

V gene TRBV2 combines with J gene TRBJ1-1; 10 bases map to TRBD1. The CDR3 sequence is 15 residues long. CDR1 and CDR2 (germline): SNHLY, FYNNEI. V was pared by 4 bases and J by 5 bases, with 7 bases of the junction left unmatched. The CDR3 protein is CASSGRDRGRTEAFF. The CDR3 coding sequence is TGTGCCAGCAGTGGAAGGGACAGGGGAAGGACTGAAGCTTTCTTT.

V usage is TRBV3-1 and J usage is TRBJ2-7; a possible D gene is TRBD2 (5 bases). V lost 5 bases and J 5 bases, leaving 16 bases between the germline ends. From germline, CDR1 is LGHDT and CDR2 YNNKEL (reference sequence). This CDR3 is 14 amino acids long. Here the CDR3 reads CASSFSGGGDEQYF. Written as DNA, the CDR3 is TGTGCCAGCAGCTTCAGCGGTGGTGGGGACGAGCAGTACTTC.

The chain recombines TRBV29-1 with TRBJ2-4, with D unresolved. The J call may be mistaken, given a closer DNA end match to TRBJ2-7. This CDR3 is built from 13 residues. The germline CDR1 and CDR2 sequences are SQVTM and ANQGSEA. The CDR3 protein is CSTSDGIPYEQYF. DNA for the CDR3: TGCAGCACCTCGGACGGAATCCCCTACGAGCAGTACTTC.

This clonotype has just a few counts. The chain combines TRBV5-1 with TRBJ2-7, with 15 nucleotides matching TRBD2. Germline loops: CDR1 SGHRS, CDR2 YFSETQ. The V segment lost 0 bases and the J segment 6 bases; nucleotides outside the gene matches: 4. This CDR3 has 16 amino acids. In DNA form, the CDR3 reads TGCGCCAGCAGCTTGGACGGACTAGCGGGGGGGAGCGAGCAGTACTTC. Its protein is CASSLDGLAGGSEQYF.

The chain recombines TRBV5-1 with TRBJ1-1; D is unresolved. Germline loops: CDR1 SGHRS, CDR2 YFSETQ. V lost 2 bases and J 6 bases, leaving 14 bases between the germline ends. This CDR3 contains 14 residues. As DNA, the CDR3 is TGCGCCAGCAGCTTAGGGAACCTCGGGGCTGAAGCTTTCTTT. This encodes CASSLGNLGAEAFF. Together with reference TRBV5-1 and TRBJ1-1, the CDR3 gives the full variable domain: KAGVTQTPRYLIKTRGQQVTLSCSPISGHRSVSWYQQTPGQGLQFLFEYFSETQRNKGNFPGRFSGRQFSNSRSEMNVSTLELGDSALYLCASSLGNLGAEAFFGQGTRLTVV.

In its sample, this clonotype was seen a few times. The chain has TRBV20-1 and TRBJ2-3; TRBD2 matches at 8 bases. The CDR3 is 13 residues long. J gave up 4 bases and V 1 base, and 1 base lay outside the gene matches. Germline values: CDR1 DFQATT, CDR2 SNEGSKA (reference sequence). Written as DNA, the CDR3 is TGCAGTGCTAGAGGGACTAGCCCAGATACGCAGTATTTT. Protein product: CSARGTSPDTQYF.

This chain uses TRBV20-1 with TRBJ2-4, with D perhaps matching TRBD2 (5 bases). V lost 3 bases and J 2 bases, leaving 8 bases between the germline ends. The CDR3 consists of 13 residues. Germline assignment: CDR1 DFQATT and CDR2 SNEGSKA (reference sequence). CDR3: CSASGVPKNIQYF. As DNA, the CDR3 is TGCAGTGCTAGCGGGGTACCCAAAAACATTCAGTACTTC.

This clonotype was recorded a few times. J is TRBJ2-1 and V is TRBV29-1; 7 nucleotides line up with TRBD1. After removal of 6 bases from V and 4 bases from J, the junction contained 9 bases not matched to a gene. CDR1 SQVTM and CDR2 ANQGSEA come from the germline V gene. The CDR3 is 14 residues long. CDR3 bases: TGCAGCGTCCCAGACAGGGTGGCATACAATGAGCAGTTCTTC. Its protein product is CSVPDRVAYNEQFF.

This clonotype was seen more than once but under ten times. The rearrangement links TRBV25-1 to TRBJ2-5, with D perhaps given as TRBD1 or TRBD2 (6 bases each). In germline, CDR1 is MGHDK, CDR2 SYGVNS. The CDR3 is 16 amino acids. The V and J ends lost 4 bases and 0 bases respectively, with 15 bases between them. Written as DNA, the CDR3 is TGTGCCAGCAGTGCCCCGAGGGGGGTGTACCAAGAGACCCAGTACTTC. Residues: CASSAPRGVYQETQYF.

The rearrangement links TRBV13 to TRBJ2-2; TRBD1 matches 11 bases. The germline V gene encodes CDR1 PRHDT and CDR2 FYEKMQ (reference sequence). The J segment lost 6 bases and the V segment lost 8 bases, leaving 5 bases of the junction unmatched. The CDR3 is 14 amino acids. The chain's CDR3 is CASGDRGSSGELFF. The CDR3 nucleotides are TGTGCCAGCGGGGACAGGGGGTCTTCCGGGGAGCTGTTTTTT.

In this sample, this clonotype turned up a few times. This chain joins TRBV9 and TRBJ1-2; D gene ambiguous. Trimming took off 0 bases at V and 7 bases at J, with 19 bases between the two ends. CDR3 size: 16 residues. Germline CDR1 SGDLS, CDR2 YYNGEE. The CDR3 bases are TGTGCCAGCAGCGTAGCTGATGCGGGGTTGAGAAGTGGCTACACCTTC. It specifies CASSVADAGLRSGYTF.

In this sample, this clonotype turned up once. The J gene is TRBJ2-4, the V gene TRBV11-3, with TRBD1 identical over 8 bases. The J call is doubtful: the DNA matches TRBJ2-7 better. The length of the CDR3 is 12 residues. The germline V gene encodes CDR1 SGHNT and CDR2 YENEEA. The CDR3 bases are TGTGCCAGCAGCGTAACAGGGGGCGAGCAGTACTTC. This encodes CASSVTGGEQYF.